One sample yielded the 15 T cell receptor beta chains listed below, sequenced in a study of regulatory T cells in long-lasting Graves disease. Time point reported: newly diagnosed GD, antithyroid drugs for less than 3 months. PBMC-derived RNA was used for the TCR library. CDR3-region Arm-PCR and iRepertoire HTBI primers produced the TCR beta libraries. TCRdb reprocessed the multiplex PCR reads with MiXCR, giving one entry per CDR3 protein. The table has roughly 400,000 distinct CDR3 sequences, 16% seen once. The same sample was also studied in work on T cells in Graves' hyperthyroidism and ophthalmopathy.

The specimen was peripheral blood mononuclear cells (PBMCs), collected at new diagnosis, from a patient treated with antithyroid drugs. The receptors were sampled from a woman aged 18 to 35 with Graves disease.

The V gene is TRBV3-1, the J gene TRBJ2-7; the match to TRBD1 covers 8 bases. With 2 bases clipped from V and 9 bases from J, the junction kept 12 bases outside the gene matches. This CDR3 spans 15 amino acids. Germline assignment: CDR1 LGHDT and CDR2 YNNKEL (reference sequence). The CDR3 reads CASSQPGQGWERQYF. DNA of the CDR3: TGTGCCAGCAGCCAACCCGGACAGGGTTGGGAGCGGCAGTACTTC.

This clonotype was observed a few times. The CDR3 DNA follows: TGCAGCGTTGTGGGGAACACAGATACGCAGTATTTT. It yields the protein CSVVGNTDTQYF. The chain carries TRBV29-1 and TRBJ2-3; no definite D call. The ends were cut back, 4 bases at V and 2 bases at J, with 7 bases in the middle. Germline CDR1 SQVTM, CDR2 ANQGSEA. The CDR3 totals 12 residues.

This clonotype was seen repeatedly, ten times or more. The chain carries TRBV6-5 and TRBJ2-2; D gene uncertain. The CDR3 totals 15 residues. V was clipped by 4 bases and J by 0 bases, with 9 bases between them. Germline V gene sequence: CDR1 MNHEY, CDR2 SVGAGI. CDR3 in amino acids: CASSSNAANTGELFF. The DNA for the CDR3 is TGTGCCAGCAGTTCTAATGCAGCGAACACCGGGGAGCTGTTTTTT.

The chain uses TRBV5-1 and TRBJ1-1, with D unclear. Germline V lookup: CDR1 SGHRS, CDR2 YFSETQ. CDR3 length: 13 amino acids. V lost 0 bases to trimming and J lost 1 base, with 4 bases between them. CDR3 loop: CASSLGKNTEAFF. The CDR3 bases are TGCGCCAGCAGCTTGGGAAAGAACACTGAAGCTTTCTTT.

This clonotype was seen a single time. It may be a read error: a sequence one base away is much more abundant. This rearrangement joins TRBV30 to TRBJ1-2; 12 bases line up with TRBD1. The CDR3 sequence is 18 residues long. Germline assignment: CDR1 GTSNPN and CDR2 SVGIG (reference sequence). V lost 4 bases to trimming and J lost 6 bases; unmatched junction nucleotides: 18. CDR3 bases: TGTGCCTGGAACGGGTTGGGGGACAGGGGGCGCCCCCCCAATGGCTACACCTTC. Translated: CAWNGLGDRGRPPNGYTF.

This clonotype was counted many times. The chain has TRBV28 and TRBJ2-7; 9 bases agree with TRBD1. The trim removed 6 bases at V and 5 bases at J, leaving 11 bases unmatched. The CDR3 length is 15 residues. Germline loops: CDR1 MDHEN, CDR2 SYDVKM. The CDR3 nucleotides are TGTGCCAGCAGGGATCAGGACAGGGGTGACAACGAGCAGTACTTC. Translated: CASRDQDRGDNEQYF. Variable domain in full (rest from reference TRBV28 and TRBJ2-7): DVKVTQSSRYLVKRTGEKVFLECVQDMDHENMFWYRQDPGLGLRLIYFSYDVKMKEKGDIPEGYSVSREKKERFSLILESASTNQTSMYLCASRDQDRGDNEQYFGPGTRLTVT.

This clonotype was observed many times. J is TRBJ2-3 and V is TRBV14; 8 positions match TRBD2. The DNA end is a closer match to TRBJ2-1, so the J assignment may be wrong. Germline V gene sequence: CDR1 SGHDN, CDR2 FVKESK. The CDR3 contains 16 residues. CDR3 loop: CASSPRTSPRSSEQFF. CDR3 in DNA: TGTGCCAGCAGCCCCCGGACTAGCCCAAGGAGCTCGGAGCAGTTCTTC.

This clonotype was seen ten or more times. V gene TRBV28 combines with J gene TRBJ2-1, with 16 positions matching TRBD2. The V and J ends lost 7 bases and 4 bases, in that order; junction bases with no gene match: 7. This CDR3 region has 17 residues. From germline, CDR1 is MDHEN and CDR2 SYDVKM. CDR3 coding DNA: TGTGCCAGCATACCCCCGGGACTAGCGGGGGGGTACAATGAGCAGTTCTTC. The encoded protein is CASIPPGLAGGYNEQFF.

This clonotype occurred many times. The chain has TRBV2 and TRBJ1-2, with D hard to call. Trimming pared 7 bases from V and 4 bases from J, leaving 7 bases between. This CDR3 contains 11 residues. The V gene's germline CDR1 is SNHLY and CDR2 FYNNEI. The CDR3 sequence: CASMITYGYTF. As DNA, the CDR3 is TGTGCCAGCATGATCACCTATGGCTACACCTTC.

This clonotype was recorded at least ten times. This chain uses TRBV11-2 with TRBJ2-3; D is uncertain. The CDR3 has 15 residues. Looked up from germline, CDR1 is SGHAT and CDR2 is FQNNGV. V was cut by 4 bases and J by 4 bases, with 15 bases left in between. The CDR3 loop is CASSSLMTVPDTQYF. In DNA, the CDR3 is TGTGCCAGCAGCTCCTTGATGACTGTCCCAGATACGCAGTATTTT.

This clonotype was seen repeatedly, ten times or more. The rearrangement joins TRBV3-1 to TRBJ2-5; 7 bases fit TRBD1. Trimming took 2 bases from V and 5 from J; bases not matched to a gene: 8. The CDR3 has 15 residues. The V gene's germline CDR1 is LGHDT and CDR2 YNNKEL (reference sequence). The CDR3 DNA follows: TGTGCCAGCAGCCAAAGGCAAGGGGGCGTCGAGACCCAGTACTTC. Its translation is CASSQRQGGVETQYF.

This clonotype was seen ten or more times. The CDR3 coding sequence is TGTGCCAGCAGTGAGAAGCGGTCCTACAATGAGCAGTTCTTC. Translating it yields CASSEKRSYNEQFF. The rearrangement links TRBV2 to TRBJ2-1; possibly TRBD2 for D (5 bases). The V end was cut by 3 bases, the J end by 1 base, with 7 bases between. The CDR3 is 14 amino acids. In germline, CDR1 is SNHLY, CDR2 FYNNEI.

This chain uses TRBV6-5 with TRBJ1-2; no reliable D call. This CDR3 is built from 11 residues. Trimming removed 2 bases at V and 7 bases at J, with 5 bases between. Per the germline V gene, CDR1 is MNHEY and CDR2 is SVGAGI. CDR3 sequence reads: CASSYGSGYTF. The CDR3 nucleotides are TGTGCCAGCAGTTACGGGTCTGGCTACACCTTC.

This rearrangement joins TRBV5-1 to TRBJ2-1; no clear D gene. Germline CDR1 reads SGHRS; CDR2 reads YFSETQ. The CDR3 length is 15 residues. V was pared by 5 bases and J by 0 bases, with 12 bases between. The CDR3 protein is CASRLGWSSYNEQFF. CDR3 nucleotide sequence: TGCGCCAGCAGATTAGGGTGGAGCTCCTACAATGAGCAGTTCTTC.

The chain combines TRBV6-1 with TRBJ1-1; 7 bases map to TRBD1. The junction had 12 bases not matched to a gene; V was cut back by 5 bases and J by 0 bases. Germline loops: CDR1 MNHNS, CDR2 SASEGT. This CDR3 has 17 residues. CDR3 nucleotide sequence: TGTGCCAGCAGTAATTACAGGACAGGCAGAATGAACACTGAAGCTTTCTTT. Amino acids: CASSNYRTGRMNTEAFF.